One sample yielded the 20 T cell receptor beta chains listed below, sequenced in a study of T cell responses to AZD1222 COVID-19 vaccine. Clones were sequenced by immunoSEQ multiplex PCR, and TCRdb holds only the in-frame ones, with some missing. The sample holds around 96,000 clones, about 90% seen once. Sequencing used peripheral blood, obtained 28 days after the second AZD1222 dose. Every receptor here comes from an adult who received the AZD1222 COVID-19 vaccine.

The chain has TRBV28 and TRBJ1-1; 7 bases align to TRBD1. The ends lost 4 bases at V and 2 bases at J; junction bases unmatched: 7. This CDR3 spans 15 amino acids. Germline lookup yields CDR1 MDHEN and CDR2 SYDVKM. CDR3 region: CASSYSRGKNTEAFF. The CDR3 DNA reads TGTGCCAGCAGTTATTCCAGGGGGAAAAACACTGAAGCTTTCTTT. Full variable domain (outside the CDR3, taken from reference TRBV28 and TRBJ1-1): DVKVTQSSRYLVKRTGEKVFLECVQDMDHENMFWYRQDPGLGLRLIYFSYDVKMKEKGDIPEGYSVSREKKERFSLILESASTNQTSMYLCASSYSRGKNTEAFFGQGTRLTVV.

The chain joins TRBV18 to TRBJ1-2; TRBD1 might be the D (5 bases). V lost 3 bases and J 8 bases, leaving 22 bases between the germline ends. The CDR3 length is 16 residues. Germline CDR1 reads KGHSH; CDR2 reads LQKENI. The CDR3 DNA sequence: TGTGCCAGCTCACCGATGGCCCTGGGGCTATCGGACGGCTACACCTTC. Protein sequence: CASSPMALGLSDGYTF.

J is TRBJ2-2 and V is TRBV5-1; 7 nucleotides match TRBD2. After removal of 6 bases from V and 5 bases from J, the junction contained 10 bases not matched to a gene. Germline CDR1 is SGHRS and CDR2 is YFSETQ. This CDR3 spans 15 amino acids. CDR3 in DNA: TGCGCCAGCAAATTAAGTAAGGGAGGGACCGGGGAGCTGTTTTTT. Its translation is CASKLSKGGTGELFF.

This CDR3 reads CASSSQPGGLSGYEQYF. The CDR3 DNA sequence: TGTGCCAGCAGTTCCCAACCCGGGGGCCTCTCGGGCTACGAGCAGTACTTC. This chain connects TRBV28 to TRBJ2-7; either TRBD1 or TRBD2 may fit D (6 bases each). V dropped 4 bases and J dropped 3 bases, with 22 bases sitting between them. CDR3 length: 17 amino acids. From germline, CDR1 is MDHEN and CDR2 SYDVKM.

The chain employs TRBV19 and TRBJ2-1, with 9 bases fitting TRBD2. CDR3 length: 15 residues. J was trimmed by 2 bases and V by 5 bases; bases with no gene match: 4. Per the germline V gene, CDR1 is LNHDA and CDR2 is SQIVND (reference sequence). CDR3 coding DNA: TGTGCCAGTAGTGTTCCTAGCGGGACCTACAATGAGCAGTTCTTC. Translation gives CASSVPSGTYNEQFF.

This chain joins TRBV6-5 and TRBJ1-1; D is possibly TRBD1 (5 bases). This CDR3 region has 14 residues. Trimming left V 5 bases short and J 2 bases short, with 12 bases between. Germline assignment: CDR1 MNHEY and CDR2 SVGAGI. DNA for the CDR3: TGTGCCAGCAGTCCCCCGGGGGATAACACTGAAGCTTTCTTT. Amino acids: CASSPPGDNTEAFF.

The V gene is TRBV5-4, the J gene TRBJ2-7; 7 nucleotides line up with TRBD1. This CDR3 is 13 amino acids long. Losses at the gene ends were 6 bases for V and 2 bases for J; bases not matched to a gene: 5. Germline V gene sequence: CDR1 SGHNT, CDR2 YYREEE (reference sequence). CDR3 sequence (DNA): TGTGCCAGCACCACAGGGGAAACCTACGAGCAGTACTTC. Encoded protein: CASTTGETYEQYF.

The chain links TRBV30 to TRBJ1-5; D unresolved. The CDR3 has 15 residues. In germline, CDR1 is GTSNPN, CDR2 SVGIG (reference sequence). Trimming pared 0 bases from V and 3 bases from J, leaving 12 bases between. CDR3 amino acids: CAWSVGGRDNQPQHF. DNA for the CDR3: TGTGCCTGGAGTGTAGGTGGCCGTGACAATCAGCCCCAGCATTTT. The variable domain in full, completed from reference TRBV30 and TRBJ1-5, reads SQTIHQWPATLVQPVGSPLSLECTVEGTSNPNLYWYRQAAGRGLQLLFYSVGIGQISSEVPQNLSASRPQDRQFILSSKKLLLSDSGFYLCAWSVGGRDNQPQHFGDGTRLSIL.

V usage is TRBV18 and J usage is TRBJ2-7, with a possible D match to TRBD1 (5 bases). V dropped 4 bases and J dropped 2 bases, with 21 bases sitting between them. The CDR3 consists of 17 residues. Germline loops: CDR1 KGHSH, CDR2 LQKENI. CDR3 DNA: TGTGCCAGCTCACAACACCGGCCGACAGAGAACCCCTACGAGCAGTACTTC. It is translated as CASSQHRPTENPYEQYF.

The CDR3 nucleotides read TGTGCCAGCAGCCGCCTAGCGGGGGCCTACAATGAGCAGTTCTTC. It specifies CASSRLAGAYNEQFF. V and J are TRBV3-1 (or the pseudogene TRBV3-2) and TRBJ2-1, with TRBD2 matching over 10 bases. Trimming removed 4 bases from V and 2 bases from J; junction bases left unmatched: 2. The germline V gene encodes CDR1 LGHDT and CDR2 YNNKEL (reference sequence). This CDR3 has 15 amino acids.

The rearrangement joins TRBV5-1 to TRBJ1-3; TRBD1 is a possible D gene (5 bases). Germline V CDR1 and CDR2: SGHRS, YFSETQ. Trimming left V 0 bases short and J 3 bases short, with 13 bases between. This CDR3 contains 16 residues. The chain's CDR3 is CASSLGDGGGGNTIYF. The CDR3 DNA reads as TGCGCCAGCAGCTTGGGGGACGGTGGCGGTGGAAACACCATATATTTT. The full variable domain, in which reference TRBV5-1 and TRBJ1-3 provide the parts outside the CDR3, is KAGVTQTPRYLIKTRGQQVTLSCSPISGHRSVSWYQQTPGQGLQFLFEYFSETQRNKGNFPGRFSGRQFSNSRSEMNVSTLELGDSALYLCASSLGDGGGGNTIYFGEGSWLTVV.

The rearrangement links TRBV18 to TRBJ2-3; the D gene is possibly TRBD2 (5 bases). Germline CDR1 KGHSH, CDR2 LQKENI. Trimming pared 6 bases from V and 2 bases from J, leaving 18 bases between. CDR3 length: 16 amino acids. DNA of the CDR3: TGTGCCAGCTCCCTCCTAGCAGGCCCTTTCACAGATACGCAGTATTTT. Encoded protein: CASSLLAGPFTDTQYF.

The chain combines TRBV7-9 with TRBJ2-4, with 15 bases aligning to TRBD2. The ends lost 1 base at V and 3 bases at J; junction bases unmatched: 7. CDR3 length: 19 residues. CDR1 is SEHNR and CDR2 is FQNEAQ in the germline V gene (reference sequence). This CDR3 is CASSLESGLAGGLKNIQYF. The CDR3 nucleotides read TGTGCCAGCAGCTTAGAGTCGGGACTAGCGGGGGGCCTCAAAAACATTCAGTACTTC.

V gene TRBV2 combines with J gene TRBJ2-7, with D uncertain. Trimming cost V 6 bases and J 3 bases, with 3 bases left between them. Per the germline V gene, CDR1 is SNHLY and CDR2 is FYNNEI. The CDR3 runs to 10 residues. For the CDR3, the DNA is TGTGCCAGCAGGAACTACGAGCAGTACTTC. It codes for CASRNYEQYF.

The genes are TRBV2 and TRBJ1-4; D may be TRBD1 (6 bases). The CDR3 runs 15 residues. With 4 bases removed from V and 0 bases from J, the gap between germline ends came to 9 bases. Per germline, CDR1 SNHLY and CDR2 FYNNEI. CDR3 in DNA: TGTGCCAGCAGTGCGACAGGAACAACTAATGAAAAACTGTTTTTT. This gives the protein CASSATGTTNEKLFF. Complete variable domain (other parts from reference TRBV2 and TRBJ1-4): EPEVTQTPSHQVTQMGQEVILRCVPISNHLYFYWYRQILGQKVEFLVSFYNNEISEKSEIFDDQFSVERPDGSNFTLKIRSTKLEDSAMYFCASSATGTTNEKLFFGSGTQLSVL.

V is TRBV12-3 or TRBV12-4 and J is TRBJ1-1; 7 bases align to TRBD1. The junction had 5 bases not matched to a gene; V was cut back by 6 bases and J by 10 bases. The CDR3 sequence is 11 residues long. The DNA of the CDR3 is TGTGCCAGCAGAACAGGGGCGGCAGCTTTCTTT. Translation: CASRTGAAAFF.

The CDR3 loop is CASSVNSQETQYF. CDR3 DNA: TGTGCCAGCAGTGTAAACAGCCAAGAGACCCAGTACTTC. The chain combines TRBV2 with TRBJ2-5; D is unclear. Germline CDR1 and CDR2: SNHLY and FYNNEI. The CDR3 covers 13 residues. Trimming took 4 bases from V and 1 from J, leaving 7 bases between them.

The chain is built from TRBV6-5 and TRBJ2-7; perhaps TRBD2 as D (6 bases). The CDR3 spans 14 residues. Looked up from germline, CDR1 is MNHEY and CDR2 is SVGAGI. V dropped 7 bases and J dropped 1 base, with 14 bases sitting between them. The CDR3 sequence: CASKTDGGSYEQYF. DNA for the CDR3: TGTGCCAGCAAAACGGACGGGGGTTCCTACGAGCAGTACTTC.

The CDR3 region is CASSSLPGTGGRGGELFF. The CDR3 nucleotides are TGTGCCAGCAGTTCCCTACCAGGGACAGGGGGCAGGGGCGGGGAGCTGTTTTTT. The rearrangement uses TRBV28 and TRBJ2-2; TRBD1 matches 12 bases. From germline, CDR1 is MDHEN and CDR2 SYDVKM. The CDR3 totals 18 residues. V lost 4 bases to trimming and J lost 7 bases; unmatched junction nucleotides: 13.

The gene calls are TRBV28 and TRBJ1-2; D is possibly TRBD1 (6 bases). Trimming shortened V by 6 bases and J by 14 bases, and 16 bases separated the two germline ends. Germline assignment: CDR1 MDHEN and CDR2 SYDVKM. The length of the CDR3 is 11 residues. The CDR3 sequence is CASSRGRGVTF. The CDR3 DNA follows: TGTGCCAGCAGCAGAGGGAGGGGGGTTACCTTC.